The T cell receptor (beta chain) described here comes from a study of blood T cell repertoires in COVID-19. CDR1 and CDR2 (germline): SGHRS, YFSETQ. The CDR3 has 14 amino acids. With V trimmed by 4 bases and J by 0 bases, 3 bases remained unmatched. TCRdb's copy holds only in-frame clones and misses some; the assay was immunoSEQ multiplex PCR. The sample has 260,000 or so clones; approximately 91% are singletons. The chain has TRBV5-1 and TRBJ2-5; 7 bases fit TRBD1. The receptor's source is a man between 18 and 29 years old with active or convalescent COVID-19. The sample taken for sequencing was peripheral blood. The DNA of the CDR3 is TGCGCCAGCAGCCCGGGACAGCACCAAGAGACCCAGTACTTC. This sequence encodes CASSPGQHQETQYF.